Presented here are 17 T cell receptor beta chains from one specimen sequenced in a study of neoadjuvant anti-PD-1 for oral cavity cancer. Time point denoted: after neoadjuvant nivolumab, at surgical resection. Libraries were prepared by immunoSEQ multiplex PCR; TCRdb keeps only in-frame clonotypes and omits some of them. The sample lists around 14,000 clones, approximately 70% seen once, with about 2.6% in the top ten. Sequencing was performed on PBMCs, taken after nivolumab (anti-PD-1) treatment. These receptors all come from a person aged 40 to 85 with oral cavity squamous cell carcinoma.

The rearrangement links TRBV6-5 to TRBJ2-2, with 10 bases matching TRBD2. Germline CDR1 and CDR2: MNHEY and SVGAGI. With 2 bases clipped from V and 4 bases from J, the junction kept 1 base outside the gene matches. This CDR3 spans 15 amino acids. CDR3 in DNA: TGTGCCAGCAGTTACCTAGCGGGAGTCACCGGGGAGCTGTTTTTT. Its translation: CASSYLAGVTGELFF.

This clone was counted between two and nine times. The V and J genes are TRBV2 and TRBJ1-4; 11 bases fit TRBD1. Unmatched junction bases numbered 3, after V lost 4 bases and J lost 8 bases. Germline lookup yields CDR1 SNHLY and CDR2 FYNNEI. The CDR3 consists of 14 residues. CDR3 DNA: TGTGCCAGCAGTGTGGGACAGGGGGAAGAAAAACTGTTTTTT. Its protein product is CASSVGQGEEKLFF.

The chain links TRBV28 to TRBJ1-1; 8 bases map to TRBD1. The V segment lost 2 bases and the J segment 1 base; nucleotides outside the gene matches: 12. The CDR3 runs to 18 residues. The germline V gene encodes CDR1 MDHEN and CDR2 SYDVKM. For the CDR3, the DNA is TGTGCCAGCAGTTTACGCATGGGGCCGGGACAGGCGAACACTGAAGCTTTCTTT. Its protein product is CASSLRMGPGQANTEAFF.

The J gene is TRBJ1-2, the V gene TRBV2; D is uncertain. The CDR3 is made up of 14 amino acids. V dropped 1 base and J dropped 4 bases, with 10 bases sitting between them. CDR1 and CDR2 (germline): SNHLY, FYNNEI. The CDR3 sequence is CASSEVGGIYGYTF. The CDR3 DNA sequence: TGTGCCAGCAGTGAAGTGGGAGGGATCTATGGCTACACCTTC.

This chain connects TRBV7-2 to TRBJ2-1; 7 bases align to TRBD1. J gave up 4 bases and V 4 bases, and 4 bases lay outside the gene matches. The CDR3 is 14 amino acids. Germline values: CDR1 SGHTA, CDR2 FQGNSA. For the CDR3, the DNA is TGTGCCAGCAGCTCGACAGGGATGTACAATGAGCAGTTCTTC. This encodes CASSSTGMYNEQFF.

The chain has TRBV9 and TRBJ1-2; a weak D match, TRBD1 (6 bases). This CDR3 has 13 amino acids. V was clipped by 1 base and J by 8 bases, with 12 bases between them. Per germline, CDR1 SGDLS and CDR2 YYNGEE. The CDR3 DNA reads as TGTGCCAGCAGCGTAACAGGGAATCTAGGCTACACCTTC. Translated: CASSVTGNLGYTF.

The chain recombines TRBV5-4 with TRBJ2-5; maybe TRBD1 (6 bases). The V and J ends lost 3 bases and 5 bases respectively, with 17 bases between them. The CDR3 contains 15 residues. CDR1 is SGHNT and CDR2 is YYREEE in the germline V gene (reference sequence). CDR3 in amino acids: CASSSPGALRETQYF. As DNA, the CDR3 is TGTGCCAGCAGCTCTCCAGGGGCCCTCCGTGAGACCCAGTACTTC.

This chain links TRBV6-6 with TRBJ2-1, with 7 bases that match TRBD2. CDR3 length: 16 amino acids. The trim removed 0 bases at V and 5 bases at J, leaving 7 bases unmatched. Germline CDR1 is MNHNY and CDR2 is SVGAGI (reference sequence). CDR3 in amino acids: CASSYSSTSWDNEQFF. As DNA, the CDR3 is TGTGCCAGCAGTTACTCTTCGACTAGCTGGGACAATGAGCAGTTCTTC.

The sample holds a few counts of this clone. The junction departs from germline at one end; a sequencing error may be responsible. The chain couples TRBV5-5 to TRBJ1-1; 8 bases are shared with TRBD1. This CDR3 is 14 amino acids long. Per the germline V gene, CDR1 is SGHKS and CDR2 is YYEKEE (reference sequence). CDR3 bases: TGTGCCAGCAGCTTGGTAGACAGGGGCACTGAAGCTCCCTTT. It is translated as CASSLVDRGTEAPF. Looking up the rest from reference TRBV5-5 and TRBJ1-1 gives the full variable domain: DAGVTQSPTHLIKTRGQQVTLRCSPISGHKSVSWYQQVLGQGPQFIFQYYEKEERGRGNFPDRFSARQFPNYSSELNVNALLLGDSALYLCASSLVDRGTEAPFGQGTRLTVV.

This clone was counted a single time. The rearrangement links TRBV6-1 to TRBJ2-3, with 11 nucleotides matching TRBD2. In germline, CDR1 is MNHNS, CDR2 SASEGT. The CDR3 totals 14 residues. V was clipped by 4 bases and J by 5 bases; unmatched bases: 2. The CDR3 DNA reads as TGTGCCAGCAGTGGCCTAGCGGGAGGAGATACGCAGTATTTT. Encoded protein: CASSGLAGGDTQYF.

This clone was seen more than once but under ten times. This rearrangement joins TRBV5-1 to TRBJ1-1; D is uncertain. Between the trimmed V and J ends, which lost 1 base and 3 bases, there was a span of 1 base. CDR1 and CDR2 from the germline V gene are SGHRS and YFSETQ. The CDR3 is made up of 11 amino acids. CDR3 bases: TGCGCCAGCAGCTTGCACACTGAAGCTTTCTTT. It is translated as CASSLHTEAFF. Based on the CDR3 plus reference TRBV5-1 and TRBJ1-1, the full variable domain is KAGVTQTPRYLIKTRGQQVTLSCSPISGHRSVSWYQQTPGQGLQFLFEYFSETQRNKGNFPGRFSGRQFSNSRSEMNVSTLELGDSALYLCASSLHTEAFFGQGTRLTVV.

The V call is TRBV7-2, the J call TRBJ2-1; D possibly corresponds to TRBD2 (5 bases). V dropped 2 bases and J dropped 2 bases, with 10 bases sitting between them. CDR3 length: 15 residues. From germline, CDR1 is SGHTA and CDR2 FQGNSA. The CDR3 DNA reads as TGTGCCAGCAGCTTATTCAGCGGAACCTACAATGAGCAGTTCTTC. This gives the protein CASSLFSGTYNEQFF.

The chain is built from TRBV6-7 and TRBJ1-1; D unclear. TRBV6-7 is an ORF for which the function is uncertain. The V gene lost 7 bases and the J gene lost 11 bases, with 17 bases spanning the gap. CDR3 length: 12 residues. The chain's CDR3 is CASNGLLLWAFF. The CDR3 DNA reads TGTGCCAGCAACGGTCTCCTCCTCTGGGCTTTCTTT.

The gene calls are TRBV10-2 and TRBJ2-1, with TRBD1 identical over 7 bases. Germline V gene data show CDR1 as WSHSY and CDR2 as SAAADI. Trimming cost V 7 bases and J 7 bases; bases outside gene matches: 10. The CDR3 covers 14 residues. CDR3 in DNA: TGCGCCAGCAAGGATCAGGGGGTATGGAATGAGCAGTTCTTC. Amino acid sequence: CASKDQGVWNEQFF.

V usage is TRBV10-3 and J usage is TRBJ2-3; D may correspond to TRBD1 or TRBD2 (5 bases each). This CDR3 spans 14 amino acids. CDR1 is ENHRY and CDR2 is SYGVKD in the germline V gene. The V end lost 2 bases, the J end lost 4 bases, and 10 bases lay between the germline ends. CDR3 DNA sequence: TGTGCCATCAGTGAGGTGCTGGGGGCAGATACGCAGTATTTT. Its translation: CAISEVLGADTQYF.

This clone was found a few times. J is TRBJ2-3 and V is TRBV10-2, with D unresolved. V lost 2 bases to trimming and J lost 0 bases, with 9 bases between them. This CDR3 region has 15 residues. Looked up from germline, CDR1 is WSHSY and CDR2 is SAAADI. The CDR3 region is CASSEGSSSTDTQYF. In DNA form, the CDR3 reads TGCGCCAGCAGTGAGGGCAGTTCTAGCACAGATACGCAGTATTTT.

CDR3 protein: CASSQDQGAVSRQYF. Here the CDR3 DNA reads TGCGCCAGCAGCCAAGATCAGGGGGCGGTAAGTCGGCAGTACTTC. This chain joins TRBV4-1 and TRBJ2-7; 8 bases line up with TRBD1. Unmatched junction bases numbered 10, after V lost 0 bases and J lost 9 bases. Germline assignment: CDR1 MGHRA and CDR2 YSYEKL. The CDR3 contains 15 residues.